This entry lists 31 T cell receptor beta chains sequenced from one sample in a study of shared clonotypes between healthy human individuals. Libraries were prepared by immunoSEQ multiplex PCR; TCRdb keeps only in-frame clonotypes and omits some of them. The sample carries about 1 million clones, 65% to 80% recorded once. The sample consisted of memory CD4+ T cells sorted from blood. The subset denotes: CD45RA-negative fraction. These receptors were obtained from a young man in good health.

V usage is TRBV4-3 and J usage is TRBJ2-1, with 8 bases matching TRBD2. Germline V gene data show CDR1 as LGHNA and CDR2 as YSLEER. The length of the CDR3 is 16 residues. J gave up 6 bases and V 4 bases, and 11 bases lay outside the gene matches. In DNA form, the CDR3 reads TGCGCCAGCAGCCTCATCCTGCGGGGGGTCGGCAATGAGCAGTTCTTC. Its protein is CASSLILRGVGNEQFF.

Only a few counts were recorded for this clone. The CDR3 region has the DNA TGTGCCAGCAGTGCGGACCCCCGCACGGACACTGAAGCTTTCTTT. This codes for CASSADPRTDTEAFF. The V and J genes are TRBV6-1 and TRBJ1-1; D is undetermined. V was trimmed by 4 bases and J by 3 bases, leaving 15 bases between them. The CDR3 contains 15 residues. In germline, CDR1 is MNHNS, CDR2 SASEGT.

This chain links TRBV4-1 with TRBJ1-4; 7 bases are a match to TRBD1. Unmatched junction bases numbered 11, after V lost 3 bases and J lost 7 bases. The CDR3 covers 16 residues. Germline V gene data show CDR1 as MGHRA and CDR2 as YSYEKL. CDR3 protein: CASSHLRQGWGEKLFF. The CDR3 DNA is TGCGCCAGCAGCCATCTTAGACAGGGTTGGGGTGAAAAACTGTTTTTT.

J is TRBJ1-2 and V is TRBV5-4; 7 nucleotides agree with TRBD1. Germline V lookup: CDR1 SGHNT, CDR2 YYREEE (reference sequence). The CDR3 spans 13 residues. With 4 bases clipped from V and 8 bases from J, the junction kept 8 bases outside the gene matches. This chain's CDR3 is CASSVQGMGGYTF. The CDR3 DNA is TGTGCCAGCAGCGTACAGGGGATGGGAGGCTACACCTTC.

The chain couples TRBV6-6 to TRBJ1-5; TRBD1 aligns across 10 bases. The germline gives CDR1 MNHNY, CDR2 SVGAGI (reference sequence). V lost 4 bases and J lost 5; bases outside the gene matches: 5. This CDR3 contains 15 residues. The chain's CDR3 is CASSSRTGGDQPQHF. Here the CDR3 DNA reads TGTGCCAGCAGTTCCCGGACAGGGGGAGATCAGCCCCAGCATTTT.

The chain recombines TRBV25-1 with TRBJ2-2, with 8 bases aligning to TRBD2. With V trimmed by 7 bases and J by 7 bases, 11 bases remained unmatched. Per the germline V gene, CDR1 is MGHDK and CDR2 is SYGVNS. The CDR3 totals 15 residues. The CDR3 is CASTSDGGANGELFF. Written as DNA, the CDR3 is TGTGCCAGCACTAGTGACGGGGGGGCCAACGGGGAGCTGTTTTTT.

This clone was seen a single time. This rearrangement joins TRBV5-4 to TRBJ2-3; TRBD2 is a possible D gene (6 bases). This CDR3 has 15 residues. Trimming took off 3 bases at V and 2 bases at J, with 13 bases between the two ends. Looked up from germline, CDR1 is SGHNT and CDR2 is YYREEE (reference sequence). CDR3 bases: TGTGCCAGCAGCTCGGGACTTCGAGTCACAGATACGCAGTATTTT. Protein sequence: CASSSGLRVTDTQYF.

This chain uses TRBV10-3 with TRBJ2-7; 9 bases fit TRBD2. Germline CDR1 and CDR2: ENHRY and SYGVKD. The CDR3 is made up of 12 amino acids. V was pared by 10 bases and J by 2 bases, with 3 bases of the junction left unmatched. The CDR3 DNA reads as TGTGCCAGCGGGGGGGCCGCCTACGAGCAGTACTTC. Translation gives CASGGAAYEQYF.

The CDR3 region is CASMGASGGAKTQYF. CDR3 DNA: TGTGCCAGCATGGGAGCTAGCGGGGGGGCAAAGACCCAGTACTTC. This sequence joins TRBV2 and TRBJ2-5; 12 bases align to TRBD2. From germline, CDR1 is SNHLY and CDR2 FYNNEI. This CDR3 region has 15 residues. Trimming removed 7 bases from V and 6 bases from J; junction bases left unmatched: 9.

The chain couples TRBV7-8 to TRBJ1-2; D is undetermined. CDR1 is SGHVS and CDR2 is FQNEAQ in the germline V gene. The CDR3 consists of 12 residues. Trimming shortened V by 4 bases and J by 0 bases, and 3 bases separated the two germline ends. The CDR3 loop is CASSSTNYGYTF. In DNA form, the CDR3 reads TGTGCCAGCAGCTCAACTAACTATGGCTACACCTTC.

The chain has TRBV2 and TRBJ2-3; D is uncertain. Trimming shortened V by 7 bases and J by 1 base, and 9 bases separated the two germline ends. Germline V lookup: CDR1 SNHLY, CDR2 FYNNEI. The CDR3 length is 13 residues. The CDR3 protein is CASKSTGTDTQYF. The DNA of the CDR3 is TGTGCCAGCAAATCGACTGGCACAGATACGCAGTATTTT.

V is TRBV7-2 and J is TRBJ1-2, with 7 bases matching TRBD1. Germline assignment: CDR1 SGHTA and CDR2 FQGNSA. The V and J ends lost 1 base and 4 bases, in that order; junction bases with no gene match: 3. CDR3 length equals 14 residues. CDR3 residues: CASSLETGLYGYTF. The CDR3 coding sequence is TGTGCCAGCAGCTTAGAGACAGGGCTCTATGGCTACACCTTC.

V is TRBV10-3 and J is TRBJ1-3; D ambiguous. Trimming took off 3 bases at V and 3 bases at J, with 3 bases between the two ends. The germline V gene has CDR1 ENHRY and CDR2 SYGVKD. The CDR3 has 12 residues. The CDR3 spells CAISDLGNTIYF. In DNA form, the CDR3 reads TGTGCCATCAGTGACCTTGGAAACACCATATATTTT.

The chain uses TRBV10-3 and TRBJ2-5; D may be TRBD1 (5 bases). The CDR3 is made up of 15 amino acids. Germline CDR1 and CDR2: ENHRY and SYGVKD. The V end lost 3 bases, the J end lost 5 bases, and 16 bases lay between the germline ends. CDR3 nucleotides: TGTGCCATCAGTGAAAGGTCGAAGGGGCCTGAGACCCAGTACTTC. Residues: CAISERSKGPETQYF.

J is TRBJ2-7 and V is TRBV10-3, with TRBD1 identical over 8 bases. This CDR3 is built from 14 residues. Per germline, CDR1 ENHRY and CDR2 SYGVKD. The V segment lost 9 bases and the J segment 2 bases; nucleotides outside the gene matches: 9. The CDR3 loop reads CAISPGQATYEQYF. The CDR3 region has the DNA TGTGCCATAAGCCCGGGACAGGCAACCTACGAGCAGTACTTC.

The chain recombines TRBV7-3 with TRBJ2-7; D could derive from TRBD1 or TRBD2 (5 bases each). This CDR3 is built from 16 residues. The germline gives CDR1 SGHTA, CDR2 FQGTGA. V lost 2 bases, J lost 2 bases, and 16 bases lay in between. In nucleotides, the CDR3 is TGTGCCAGCAGCTTAGGGGGATTCTCTGCCACCTACGAGCAGTACTTC. Translated: CASSLGGFSATYEQYF.

The chain employs TRBV6-1 and TRBJ2-7; 8 bases agree with TRBD1. The CDR3 extends over 15 amino acids. The germline V gene encodes CDR1 MNHNS and CDR2 SASEGT. V trimming: 7 bases; J trimming: 1 base; junction bases outside the gene matches: 9. The CDR3 DNA sequence: TGTGCCAGCAACCGCGGACAGGGCCCATCCTACGAGCAGTACTTC. Translation: CASNRGQGPSYEQYF.

This clone is a singleton in its sample. This chain links TRBV27 with TRBJ1-4; weak D call: TRBD1 (5 bases). The CDR3 is 15 residues long. Germline V lookup: CDR1 MNHEY, CDR2 SMNVEV (reference sequence). V gave up 5 bases and J gave up 5 bases, with 15 bases separating them. CDR3 amino acids: CASSPPGKGNEKLFF. In DNA form, the CDR3 reads TGTGCCAGCAGTCCCCCGGGAAAGGGGAATGAAAAACTGTTTTTT.

The rearrangement links TRBV28 to TRBJ2-7; 9 positions agree with TRBD1. The germline V gene has CDR1 MDHEN and CDR2 SYDVKM. The CDR3 is made up of 14 amino acids. Trimming at V came to 6 bases and at J to 6 bases, leaving 9 bases not matched to a gene. The CDR3: CASRSPGQGGEQYF. DNA for the CDR3: TGTGCCAGCAGATCTCCGGGACAGGGCGGCGAGCAGTACTTC.

The chain couples TRBV6-5 to TRBJ2-5; tentatively, D is TRBD2 (7 bases). Germline CDR1 and CDR2: MNHEY and SVGAGI. This CDR3 region has 14 residues. Trimming removed 4 bases from V and 5 bases from J, with 14 bases in between. The CDR3: CASSSAGAGETQYF. DNA for the CDR3: TGTGCCAGCAGTTCGGCGGGGGCAGGGGAGACCCAGTACTTC.

This rearrangement joins TRBV7-3 to TRBJ2-5; tentatively, D is TRBD1 (6 bases). V dropped 2 bases and J dropped 5 bases, with 9 bases sitting between them. The CDR3 contains 13 residues. Germline lookup yields CDR1 SGHTA and CDR2 FQGTGA. The CDR3 DNA follows: TGTGCCAGCAGCTTAGGGACAATGGAGACCCAGTACTTC. Translation gives CASSLGTMETQYF.

Turning to this clone: Different DNA sequences within this sample yield the same CDR3. The chain couples TRBV18 to TRBJ2-7, with D uncertain. V shed 3 bases and J shed 2 bases, with 2 bases lying between them. The CDR3 is 11 amino acids. Germline assignment: CDR1 KGHSH and CDR2 LQKENI. CDR3 bases: TGTGCCAGCTCACCCGCCTACGAGCAGTACTTC. This translates into CASSPAYEQYF.

The chain joins TRBV7-3 to TRBJ1-5, with unresolved D. Per germline, CDR1 SGHTA and CDR2 FQGTGA. CDR3 length equals 13 residues. Between the trimmed V and J ends, which lost 0 bases and 5 bases, there was a span of 5 bases. CDR3 sequence (DNA): TGTGCCAGCAGCTTAACGTGGGATCAGCCCCAGCATTTT. Protein product: CASSLTWDQPQHF.

The chain employs TRBV6-6 and TRBJ1-5; no clear D gene. CDR3 length: 16 amino acids. CDR1 and CDR2 (germline): MNHNY, SVGAGI (reference sequence). Deletions cut 2 bases from V and 7 bases from J, with 18 bases between. CDR3 amino acids: CASSYVGEPPGQPQHF. The DNA for the CDR3 is TGTGCCAGCAGTTACGTCGGGGAGCCGCCGGGGCAGCCCCAGCATTTT.

This clone appeared a few times. CDR3 residues: CASSLGASGPGAQYF. CDR3 bases: TGCGCCAGCAGCTTGGGCGCTAGCGGGCCAGGGGCCCAGTACTTC. The chain couples TRBV5-1 to TRBJ2-5; TRBD2 matches at 8 bases. The CDR3 covers 15 residues. Losses at the gene ends were 0 bases for V and 9 bases for J; bases not matched to a gene: 10. Germline CDR1 is SGHRS and CDR2 is YFSETQ.

The V gene is TRBV14, the J gene TRBJ2-5; the D is unclear. The V end was cut by 2 bases, the J end by 5 bases, with 9 bases between. The CDR3 length is 13 residues. Per the germline V gene, CDR1 is SGHDN and CDR2 is FVKESK. Here the CDR3 DNA reads TGTGCCAGCAGCCAAAATCACGGGGAGACCCAGTACTTC. Protein: CASSQNHGETQYF.

J is TRBJ1-5 and V is TRBV6-4, with D uncertain. The germline V gene has CDR1 MRHNA and CDR2 SNTAGT. The V and J ends lost 2 bases and 5 bases respectively, with 10 bases between them. This CDR3 spans 14 amino acids. CDR3 nucleotide sequence: TGTGCCAGCAGTGACGGGGAGGGTCATCAGCCCCAGCATTTT. Amino acid sequence: CASSDGEGHQPQHF.

Worth noting for this clone: It differs at one base from a far larger clone, so likely a read error. V and J are TRBV2 and TRBJ2-2; D possibly corresponds to TRBD1 (5 bases). The germline V gene has CDR1 SNHLY and CDR2 FYNNEI. The ends were cut back, 4 bases at V and 0 bases at J, with 6 bases in the middle. CDR3 length: 14 residues. The CDR3 loop is CASSGQSNTGELFF. DNA of the CDR3: TGTGCCAGCAGTGGACAGTCGAACACCGGGGAGCTGTTTTTT.

This chain uses TRBV7-2 with TRBJ2-1; tentatively, D is TRBD1 or TRBD2 (5 bases each). The CDR3 is made up of 15 amino acids. The V gene's germline CDR1 is SGHTA and CDR2 FQGNSA. Trimming shortened V by 2 bases and J by 6 bases, and 14 bases separated the two germline ends. The CDR3 protein is CASSLMGPGGNEQFF. In DNA, the CDR3 is TGTGCCAGCAGCTTAATGGGACCAGGCGGCAATGAGCAGTTCTTC.

The chain recombines TRBV4-3 with TRBJ1-4; the D is unclear. CDR3 length equals 18 residues. CDR1 and CDR2 (germline): LGHNA, YSLEER. V was pared by 8 bases and J by 7 bases, with 29 bases between. CDR3 bases: TGCGCCAGCGTCCCGCTTAAGGTGCCGGGGTTCGAGGGTGAAAAACTGTTTTTT. Its translation: CASVPLKVPGFEGEKLFF.

This sequence joins TRBV7-9 and TRBJ2-7; D gene uncertain. The CDR3 loop spans 16 amino acids. Germline-derived CDR1 and CDR2 are SEHNR and FQNEAQ (reference sequence). The V and J ends lost 5 bases and 5 bases respectively, with 22 bases between them. CDR3 region: CASSPWVVETLDEQYF. The CDR3 DNA follows: TGTGCCAGCAGCCCTTGGGTAGTCGAGACCCTTGACGAGCAGTACTTC.